This T cell receptor beta chain was identified during a study of T cell responses to AZD1222 COVID-19 vaccine. V was pared by 0 bases and J by 7 bases, with 7 bases of the junction left unmatched. The germline V gene has CDR1 SGHRS and CDR2 YFSETQ. The CDR3 runs to 16 residues. Clones were sequenced by immunoSEQ multiplex PCR, and TCRdb holds only the in-frame ones, with some missing. The sample has about 100,000 clones, about 87% seen once; the top ten hold 4.2%. The TCR originated in an adult in good health. V and J are TRBV5-1 and TRBJ2-1; 10 bases line up with TRBD2. Sample: peripheral blood, taken on day 0 of MenACWY control vaccination. CDR3 region: CASSLGLASGSNEQFF. CDR3 DNA sequence: TGCGCCAGCAGCTTGGGGCTGGCTAGCGGGAGTAATGAGCAGTTCTTC.